These 19 T cell receptor beta chains came from one sample sequenced in a study of Ad26.COV2.S vaccination and SARS-CoV-2 variants. Treatment reported: about 20 received Ad26.COV2.S at low or high dose, single or two shots; 5 received placebo; per-sample allocation not given. Sampling took place 63 days after the first vaccine or placebo injection. Data came from immunoSEQ multiplex PCR; TCRdb stores just in-frame clones and leaves some out. The table lists about 680,000 clones, roughly 90% of them singletons. The sequencing used peripheral blood, collected in a trial of Ad26.COV2.S vaccine versus placebo. The receptors stem from a person between 18 and 65 years old who received the Ad26.COV2.S COVID-19 vaccine or a placebo.

The CDR3 nucleotides read TGTGCCAGCACTGAGGACAGGGTAATGGCCGGTGAGCAGTTCTTC. This sequence encodes CASTEDRVMAGEQFF. The chain has TRBV6-6 and TRBJ2-1, with TRBD1 identical over 8 bases. There are 15 residues in the CDR3. Germline CDR1 and CDR2: MNHNY and SVGAGI (reference sequence). Trimming at V came to 7 bases and at J to 9 bases, leaving 14 bases not matched to a gene.

The genes are TRBV6-5 and TRBJ2-7; TRBD1 agrees at 8 bases. V shed 6 bases and J 2 bases; nucleotides not matched to a gene: 6. Per germline, CDR1 MNHEY and CDR2 SVGAGI. CDR3 length: 14 residues. The CDR3 nucleotides are TGTGCCAGCAGAATACAGGGGGTGGCCTACGAGCAGTACTTC. Its translation is CASRIQGVAYEQYF.

The gene calls are TRBV7-9 and TRBJ1-4, with D possibly matching TRBD1 (5 bases). The V gene lost 5 bases and the J gene lost 7 bases, with 11 bases spanning the gap. Germline V gene data show CDR1 as SEHNR and CDR2 as FQNEAQ (reference sequence). The CDR3 is 13 residues long. This CDR3 is CASSNLGGEKLFF. The CDR3 nucleotides are TGTGCCAGCAGCAATTTGGGGGGTGAAAAACTGTTTTTT.

J is TRBJ2-1 and V is TRBV27; TRBD2 aligns across 13 bases. The CDR3 is 17 amino acids. Per germline, CDR1 MNHEY and CDR2 SMNVEV (reference sequence). The V gene end was trimmed by 6 bases and the J gene end by 0 bases; junction bases not matched to a gene: 5. The CDR3 DNA is TGTGCCAGCAGCTCCCGGACTAGCGGGAGCTCCTACAATGAGCAGTTCTTC. Translating gives CASSSRTSGSSYNEQFF.

This chain joins TRBV3-1 (or the pseudogene TRBV3-2) and TRBJ2-5, with D perhaps matching TRBD1 or TRBD2 (5 bases each). V dropped 6 bases and J dropped 4 bases, with 12 bases sitting between them. The CDR3 loop spans 13 amino acids. The germline CDR1 and CDR2 sequences are LGHDT and YNNKEL (reference sequence). The CDR3 region is CASSPSGRETQYF. CDR3 bases: TGTGCCAGCAGTCCATCGGGACGAGAGACCCAGTACTTC.

This clone has more than one count but fewer than ten. The rearrangement joins TRBV4-2 to TRBJ2-7, with 7 bases aligning to TRBD2. The CDR3 extends over 15 amino acids. The junction had 5 bases not matched to a gene; V was cut back by 3 bases and J by 0 bases. The germline CDR1 and CDR2 sequences are LGHNA and YNFKEQ. DNA of the CDR3: TGTGCCAGCAGCCAGGGGAGCGGGGTCTCCTACGAGCAGTACTTC. This sequence encodes CASSQGSGVSYEQYF.

The chain combines TRBV4-1 with TRBJ1-5; D is possibly TRBD1 (5 bases). Germline V CDR1 and CDR2: MGHRA, YSYEKL. CDR3 length: 16 amino acids. V was trimmed by 0 bases and J by 0 bases, leaving 9 bases between them. CDR3 amino acids: CASSQDSRVSNQPQHF. CDR3 nucleotide sequence: TGCGCCAGCAGCCAAGATTCCAGGGTTAGCAATCAGCCCCAGCATTTT.

The chain couples TRBV30 to TRBJ2-7; D ambiguous. V was clipped by 2 bases and J by 0 bases, with 11 bases between them. This CDR3 contains 14 residues. In germline, CDR1 is GTSNPN, CDR2 SVGIG (reference sequence). This CDR3 reads CAWSFGLSSYEQYF. CDR3 bases: TGTGCCTGGAGTTTCGGGCTGAGCTCCTACGAGCAGTACTTC.

Worth noting for this clone: Distinct nucleotide sequences in the sample also encode this CDR3. V usage is TRBV20-1 and J usage is TRBJ2-3; D gene unclear. CDR1 and CDR2 (germline): DFQATT, SNEGSKA (reference sequence). V was shortened by 5 bases and J by 3 bases, with 6 bases between the two germline ends. The CDR3 covers 11 residues. CDR3 protein: CSALSTDTQYF. CDR3 coding DNA: TGCAGTGCTCTTTCGACAGATACGCAGTATTTT.

The V call is TRBV27, the J call TRBJ1-5; D call uncertain. There are 13 residues in the CDR3. Germline assignment: CDR1 MNHEY and CDR2 SMNVEV (reference sequence). V was trimmed by 6 bases and J by 5 bases, leaving 11 bases between them. CDR3 sequence: CASSRNRDQPQHF. CDR3 bases: TGTGCCAGCAGCCGAAACCGAGATCAGCCCCAGCATTTT.

V usage is TRBV7-8 and J usage is TRBJ2-5; 8 bases map to TRBD1. CDR3 size: 16 residues. Germline CDR1 and CDR2: SGHVS and FQNEAQ. Trimming removed 1 base from V and 5 bases from J; junction bases left unmatched: 9. The CDR3 DNA is TGTGCCAGCAGCTTAGGCCCCCAGGGGGCCGGGGAGACCCAGTACTTC. Protein sequence: CASSLGPQGAGETQYF.

V gene TRBV3-1 (or the pseudogene TRBV3-2) combines with J gene TRBJ2-1; 11 bases match TRBD2. The CDR3 contains 16 residues. Looked up from germline, CDR1 is LGHDT and CDR2 is YNNKEL (reference sequence). Trimming cost V 0 bases and J 8 bases; bases outside gene matches: 6. CDR3 in DNA: TGTGCCAGCAGCCAAGAGGTAGCGGGGGGGCTCTATGAGCAGTTCTTC. Its protein product is CASSQEVAGGLYEQFF.

The chain combines TRBV10-2 with TRBJ1-4; weak D call: TRBD1 (5 bases). Trimming left V 3 bases short and J 0 bases short, with 14 bases between. This CDR3 is 17 amino acids long. Per germline, CDR1 WSHSY and CDR2 SAAADI. The DNA of the CDR3 is TGCGCCAGCAGTGATGGTCAGGGCCGTTCAACTAATGAAAAACTGTTTTTT. Residues: CASSDGQGRSTNEKLFF.

The J gene is TRBJ2-3, the V gene TRBV5-1, with 7 nucleotides matching TRBD2. V shed 2 bases, J shed 4 bases, and the junction held 7 bases outside the gene matches. The CDR3 is 15 residues long. The germline CDR1 and CDR2 sequences are SGHRS and YFSETQ. CDR3 nucleotide sequence: TGCGCCAGCAGCTTCGGCGGGGGATCTGCAGATACGCAGTATTTT. Translation: CASSFGGGSADTQYF.

The J gene is TRBJ2-7, the V gene TRBV11-2; 9 nucleotides match TRBD1. V lost 4 bases to trimming and J lost 2 bases; unmatched junction nucleotides: 9. The CDR3 totals 16 residues. Germline loops: CDR1 SGHAT, CDR2 FQNNGV. CDR3 sequence (DNA): TGTGCCAGCAGCTCCCTCCGGGACAGGGCTGCCTACGAGCAGTACTTC. Protein product: CASSSLRDRAAYEQYF.

The J gene is TRBJ2-1, the V gene TRBV18, with TRBD2 identical over 10 bases. Germline CDR1 and CDR2: KGHSH and LQKENI. This CDR3 contains 16 residues. V was clipped by 3 bases and J by 7 bases; unmatched bases: 9. CDR3 nucleotide sequence: TGTGCCAGCTCACCTGGGAGCGGGGGGGCCGGAAATGAGCAGTTCTTC. This codes for CASSPGSGGAGNEQFF.

The gene calls are TRBV6-2 or TRBV6-3 and TRBJ2-3; unclear D gene. V lost 2 bases and J 2 bases, leaving 14 bases between the germline ends. The CDR3 is 16 amino acids. CDR1 MNHEY and CDR2 SVGEGT come from the germline V gene. CDR3 sequence reads: CASSYGVLGNTDTQYF. The DNA of the CDR3 is TGTGCCAGCAGTTACGGGGTCCTAGGGAACACAGATACGCAGTATTTT.

The genes are TRBV9 and TRBJ2-7; a possible D gene is TRBD2 (7 bases). Per the germline V gene, CDR1 is SGDLS and CDR2 is YYNGEE. This CDR3 is 14 amino acids long. V gave up 0 bases and J gave up 4 bases, with 11 bases separating them. CDR3 in DNA: TGTGCCAGCAGCGTAGCGGGGGGCGTGTACGAGCAGTACTTC. It specifies CASSVAGGVYEQYF.

The chain recombines TRBV9 with TRBJ1-3; D is unclear. The V and J ends lost 0 bases and 4 bases respectively, with 8 bases between them. The V gene's germline CDR1 is SGDLS and CDR2 YYNGEE. The CDR3 has 14 amino acids. The CDR3 bases are TGTGCCAGCAGCGTAGATGTGACAGGAAACACCATATATTTT. Translated: CASSVDVTGNTIYF.